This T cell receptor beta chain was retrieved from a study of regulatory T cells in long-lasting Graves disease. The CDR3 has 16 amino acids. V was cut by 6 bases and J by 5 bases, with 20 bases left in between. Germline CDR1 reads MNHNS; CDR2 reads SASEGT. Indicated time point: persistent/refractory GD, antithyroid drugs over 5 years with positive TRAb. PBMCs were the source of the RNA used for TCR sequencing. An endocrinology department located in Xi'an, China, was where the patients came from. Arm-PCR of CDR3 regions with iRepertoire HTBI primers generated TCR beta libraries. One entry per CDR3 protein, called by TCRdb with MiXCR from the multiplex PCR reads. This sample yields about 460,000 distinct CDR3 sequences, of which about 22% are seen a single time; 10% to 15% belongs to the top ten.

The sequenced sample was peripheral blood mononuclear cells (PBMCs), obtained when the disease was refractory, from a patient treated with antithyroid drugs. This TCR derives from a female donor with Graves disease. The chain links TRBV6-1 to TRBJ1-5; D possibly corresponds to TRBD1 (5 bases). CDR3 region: CASSRTRDLIDQPQHF. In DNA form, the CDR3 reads TGTGCCAGCAGCAGAACCAGGGACCTGATTGATCAGCCCCAGCATTTT.